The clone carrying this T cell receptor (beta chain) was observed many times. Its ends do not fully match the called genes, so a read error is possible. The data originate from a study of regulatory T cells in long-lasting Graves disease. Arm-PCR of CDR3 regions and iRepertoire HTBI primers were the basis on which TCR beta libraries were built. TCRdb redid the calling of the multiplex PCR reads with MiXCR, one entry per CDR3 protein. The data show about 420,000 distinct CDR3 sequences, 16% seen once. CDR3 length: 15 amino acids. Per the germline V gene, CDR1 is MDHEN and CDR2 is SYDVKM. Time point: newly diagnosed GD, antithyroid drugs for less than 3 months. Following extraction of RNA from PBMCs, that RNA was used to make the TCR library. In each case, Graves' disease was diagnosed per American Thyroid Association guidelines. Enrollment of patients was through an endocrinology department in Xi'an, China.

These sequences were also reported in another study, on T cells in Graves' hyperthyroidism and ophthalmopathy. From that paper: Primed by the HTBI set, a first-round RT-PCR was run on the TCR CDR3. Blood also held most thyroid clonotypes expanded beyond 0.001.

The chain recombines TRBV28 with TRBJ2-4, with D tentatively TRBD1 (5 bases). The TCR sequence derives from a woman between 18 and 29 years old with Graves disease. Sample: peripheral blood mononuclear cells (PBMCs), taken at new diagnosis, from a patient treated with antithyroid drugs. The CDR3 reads CASSPPGILRENKFF. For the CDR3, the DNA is TGTGCCAGCAGTCCCCCAGGGATTTTGAGAGAAAACAAGTTCTTC.